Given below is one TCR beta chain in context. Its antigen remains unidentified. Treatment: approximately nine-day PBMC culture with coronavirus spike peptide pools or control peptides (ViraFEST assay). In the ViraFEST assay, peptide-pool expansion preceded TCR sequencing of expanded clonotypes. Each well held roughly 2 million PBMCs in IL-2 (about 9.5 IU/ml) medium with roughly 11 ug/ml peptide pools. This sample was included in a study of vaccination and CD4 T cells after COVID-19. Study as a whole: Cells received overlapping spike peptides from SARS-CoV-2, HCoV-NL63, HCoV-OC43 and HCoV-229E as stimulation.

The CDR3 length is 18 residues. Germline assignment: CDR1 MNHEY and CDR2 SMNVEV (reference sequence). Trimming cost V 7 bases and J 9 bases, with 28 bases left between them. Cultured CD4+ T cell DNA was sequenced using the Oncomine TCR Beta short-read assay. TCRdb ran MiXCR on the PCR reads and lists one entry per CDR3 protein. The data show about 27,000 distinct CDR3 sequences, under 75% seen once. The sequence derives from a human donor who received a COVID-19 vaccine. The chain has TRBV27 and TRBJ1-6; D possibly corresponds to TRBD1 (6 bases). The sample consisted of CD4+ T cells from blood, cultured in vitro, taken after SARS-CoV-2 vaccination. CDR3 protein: CASTLLGIYREMGSPLHF. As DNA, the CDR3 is TGTGCCAGCACCCTTTTGGGGATCTACAGGGAGATGGGTTCACCCCTCCACTTT.